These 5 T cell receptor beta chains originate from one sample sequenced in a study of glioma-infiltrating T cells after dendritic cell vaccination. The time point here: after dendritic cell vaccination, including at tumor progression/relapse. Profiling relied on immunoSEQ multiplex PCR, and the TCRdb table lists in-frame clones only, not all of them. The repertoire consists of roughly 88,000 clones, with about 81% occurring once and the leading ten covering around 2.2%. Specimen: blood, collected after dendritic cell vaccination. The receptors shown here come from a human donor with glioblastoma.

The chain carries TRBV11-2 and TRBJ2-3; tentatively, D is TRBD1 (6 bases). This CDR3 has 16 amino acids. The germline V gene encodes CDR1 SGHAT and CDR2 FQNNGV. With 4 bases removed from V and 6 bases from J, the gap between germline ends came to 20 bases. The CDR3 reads CASSSRLQGQADTQYF. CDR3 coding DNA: TGTGCCAGCAGCTCCCGATTACAGGGTCAGGCGGATACGCAGTATTTT.

CDR3 amino acids: CASSPLTGVISGANVLTF. CDR3 coding DNA: TGTGCCAGCTCACCCTTGACAGGGGTGATCTCTGGGGCCAACGTCCTGACTTTC. The chain links TRBV18 to TRBJ2-6; 8 bases are shared with TRBD1. The J segment lost 0 bases and the V segment lost 3 bases, leaving 7 bases of the junction unmatched. The CDR3 spans 18 residues. CDR1 is KGHSH, CDR2 LQKENI, per germline. Full variable domain (missing parts from reference TRBV18 and TRBJ2-6): NAGVMQNPRHLVRRRGQEARLRCSPMKGHSHVYWYRQLPEEGLKFMVYLQKENIIDESGMPKERFSAEFPKEGPSILRIQQVVRGDSAAYFCASSPLTGVISGANVLTFGAGSRLTVL.

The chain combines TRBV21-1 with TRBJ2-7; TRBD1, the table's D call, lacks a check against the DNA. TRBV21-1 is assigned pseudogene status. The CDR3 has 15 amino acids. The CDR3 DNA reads TGTGCCAGCAGCAAAGGTAAGGACAGGGGCCACGAGCAGTACTTC. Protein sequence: CASSKGKDRGHEQYF.

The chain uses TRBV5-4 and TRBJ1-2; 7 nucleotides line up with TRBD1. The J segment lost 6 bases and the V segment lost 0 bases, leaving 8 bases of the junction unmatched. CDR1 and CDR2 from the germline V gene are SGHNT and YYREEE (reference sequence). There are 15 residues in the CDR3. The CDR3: CASSLEEQGQDGYTF. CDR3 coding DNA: TGTGCCAGCAGCTTGGAAGAACAGGGGCAAGATGGCTACACCTTC.

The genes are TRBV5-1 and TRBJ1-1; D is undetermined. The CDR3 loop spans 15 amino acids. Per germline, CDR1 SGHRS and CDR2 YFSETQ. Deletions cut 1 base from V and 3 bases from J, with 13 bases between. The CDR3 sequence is CASSLLSGVYTEAFF. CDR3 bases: TGCGCCAGCAGCTTGCTTAGCGGGGTCTACACTGAAGCTTTCTTT.